The clone carrying this TCR beta chain was seen only once. The sample originates from a study of control samples from healthy donors and cancer patients. Assay: immunoSEQ multiplex PCR; the TCRdb copy retains only in-frame clones and omits some. The sample carries around 200,000 clones, roughly 91% recorded once. Trimming stripped 2 bases from V and 2 bases from J, with 7 bases between. The CDR3 runs 12 residues. Looked up from germline, CDR1 is GTSNPN and CDR2 is SVGIG (reference sequence). This sequence originates from a woman younger than 45 in good health. The rearrangement joins TRBV30 to TRBJ2-7; perhaps TRBD1 as D (5 bases). What was sequenced was blood. CDR3 sequence reads: CAWSRGTYEQYF. The DNA for the CDR3 is TGTGCCTGGAGTAGGGGCACCTACGAGCAGTACTTC. Based on the CDR3 plus reference TRBV30 and TRBJ2-7, the full variable domain is SQTIHQWPATLVQPVGSPLSLECTVEGTSNPNLYWYRQAAGRGLQLLFYSVGIGQISSEVPQNLSASRPQDRQFILSSKKLLLSDSGFYLCAWSRGTYEQYFGPGTRLTVT.